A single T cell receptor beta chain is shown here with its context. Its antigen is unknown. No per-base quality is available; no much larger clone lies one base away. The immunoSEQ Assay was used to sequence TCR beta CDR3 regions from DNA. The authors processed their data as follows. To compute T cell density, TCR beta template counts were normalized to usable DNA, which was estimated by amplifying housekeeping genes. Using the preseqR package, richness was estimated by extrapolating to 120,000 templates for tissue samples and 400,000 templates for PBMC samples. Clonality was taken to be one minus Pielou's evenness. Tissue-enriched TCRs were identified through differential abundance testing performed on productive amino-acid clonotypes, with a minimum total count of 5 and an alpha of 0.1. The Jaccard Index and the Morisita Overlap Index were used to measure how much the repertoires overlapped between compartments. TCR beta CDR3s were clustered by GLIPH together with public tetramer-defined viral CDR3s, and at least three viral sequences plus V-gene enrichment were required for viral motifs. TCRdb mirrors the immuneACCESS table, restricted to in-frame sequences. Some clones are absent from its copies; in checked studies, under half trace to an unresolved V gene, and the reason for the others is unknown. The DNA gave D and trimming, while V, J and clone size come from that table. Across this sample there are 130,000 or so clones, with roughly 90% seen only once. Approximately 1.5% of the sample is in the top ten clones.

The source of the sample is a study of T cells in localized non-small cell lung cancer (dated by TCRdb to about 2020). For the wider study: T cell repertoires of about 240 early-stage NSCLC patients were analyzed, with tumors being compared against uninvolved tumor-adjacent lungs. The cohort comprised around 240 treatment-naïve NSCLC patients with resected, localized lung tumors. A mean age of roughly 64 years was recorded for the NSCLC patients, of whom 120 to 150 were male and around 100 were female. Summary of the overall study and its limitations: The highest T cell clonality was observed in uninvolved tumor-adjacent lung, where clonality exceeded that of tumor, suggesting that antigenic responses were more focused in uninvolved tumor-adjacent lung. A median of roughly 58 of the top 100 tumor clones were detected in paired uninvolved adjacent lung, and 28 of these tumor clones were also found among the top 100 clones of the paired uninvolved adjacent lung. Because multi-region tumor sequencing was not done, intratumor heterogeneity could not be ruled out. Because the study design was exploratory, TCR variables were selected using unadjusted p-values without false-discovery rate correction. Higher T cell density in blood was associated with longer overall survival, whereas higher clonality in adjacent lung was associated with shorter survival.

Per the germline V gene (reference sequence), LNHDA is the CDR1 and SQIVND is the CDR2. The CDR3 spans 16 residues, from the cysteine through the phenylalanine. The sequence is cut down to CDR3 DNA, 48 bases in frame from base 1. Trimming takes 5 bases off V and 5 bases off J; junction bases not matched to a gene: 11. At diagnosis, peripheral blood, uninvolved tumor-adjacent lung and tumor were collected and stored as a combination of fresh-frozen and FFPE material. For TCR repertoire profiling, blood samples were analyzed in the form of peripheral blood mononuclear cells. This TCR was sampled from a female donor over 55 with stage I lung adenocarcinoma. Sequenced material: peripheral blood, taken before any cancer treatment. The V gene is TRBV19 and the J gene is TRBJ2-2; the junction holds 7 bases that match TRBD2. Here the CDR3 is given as CASSAIGGSGTGELFF. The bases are TGTGCCAGTAGTGCCATCGGGGGGAGTGGAACCGGGGAGCTGTTTTTT.